This T cell receptor (beta chain) was documented in a study of beta chain features in type 1 diabetes. Broader study findings: Cells expressing TCR highly could be over-represented by cDNA sequencing. TCRB CDR3s from Type 1 diabetes patients were moderately but significantly shorter in all four CD4+ subsets.

Details on this clone: What it binds is unknown.

The CDR3 contains 16 residues. V shed 2 bases and J shed 2 bases, with 10 bases lying between them. Germline V gene lookup returns CDR1 KGHSH and CDR2 LQKENI. The authors reverse transcribed all of the isolated RNA, so sequencing captured expressed TCRB transcripts. Clones were read by immunoSEQ multiplex PCR, and TCRdb kept only the in-frame ones, dropping some. Of 240,000 or so clones in the sample, about a fifth were seen once. V is TRBV18 and J is TRBJ2-6; no firm D call. The sample taken for sequencing was naive CD4+ T cells from blood. The receptor's source is a woman aged 40 to 50 with type 1 diabetes. The CDR3 spells CASSPYTEAGANVLTF. CDR3 nucleotide sequence: TGTGCCAGCTCACCATACACAGAAGCTGGGGCCAACGTCCTGACTTTC.